Shown below are 20 T cell receptor beta chains from a single sample sequenced in a study of shared clonotypes between healthy human individuals. Some clones are missing from TCRdb's copy, which holds only in-frame ones; the method was immunoSEQ multiplex PCR. This table has a few million clones, approximately 90% appearing once. Material: naive CD4+ T cells sorted from blood. The subset denotes: CD45RA+ positively selected. These receptors were collected from a man aged 18 to 29 in good health.

About this clone itself: The sample has other DNA sequences that encode this CDR3 too. The rearrangement joins TRBV2 to TRBJ2-1; the D is unclear. Germline assignment: CDR1 SNHLY and CDR2 FYNNEI. V shed 4 bases and J shed 9 bases, with 7 bases lying between them. The CDR3 has 11 residues. CDR3 sequence: CASSVRGEQFF. CDR3 nucleotide sequence: TGTGCCAGCAGTGTGCGAGGTGAGCAGTTCTTC.

V is TRBV9 and J is TRBJ2-1; 11 bases align to TRBD2. Germline V gives CDR1 SGDLS, CDR2 YYNGEE. This CDR3 is built from 17 residues. V shed 0 bases and J 3 bases; nucleotides not matched to a gene: 5. CDR3 region: CASSVGWLAGGYNEQFF. Here the CDR3 DNA reads TGTGCCAGCAGCGTAGGGTGGCTAGCGGGAGGCTACAATGAGCAGTTCTTC.

J is TRBJ2-6 and V is TRBV10-3, with D perhaps TRBD1 (6 bases). CDR1 is ENHRY and CDR2 is SYGVKD in the germline V gene. This CDR3 is built from 19 residues. V lost 7 bases and J 2 bases, leaving 24 bases between the germline ends. This CDR3 reads CAIKPNEGHSPTGANVLTF. The CDR3, as DNA: TGTGCCATCAAACCCAACGAGGGACACTCCCCCACTGGGGCCAACGTCCTGACTTTC.

This sequence joins TRBV6-5 and TRBJ1-1; no clear D gene. Between the trimmed V and J ends, which lost 2 bases and 4 bases, there was a span of 11 bases. There are 14 residues in the CDR3. Germline CDR1 reads MNHEY; CDR2 reads SVGAGI. Here the CDR3 reads CASSYLRAGTEAFF. The CDR3 DNA reads TGTGCCAGCAGTTACCTGCGGGCGGGCACTGAAGCTTTCTTT.

The count of this clone is one. This rearrangement joins TRBV6-5 to TRBJ1-1, with a tentative D call TRBD1 (5 bases). The germline V gene has CDR1 MNHEY and CDR2 SVGAGI. The CDR3 runs to 12 residues. The ends were cut back, 8 bases at V and 10 bases at J, with 17 bases in the middle. The CDR3 spells CASRRPEGRAFF. As DNA, the CDR3 is TGTGCCAGCCGCCGCCCGGAGGGGAGAGCTTTCTTT.

This clone was seen just once. The chain has TRBV7-2 and TRBJ2-3; D ambiguous. This CDR3 has 17 residues. Trimming removed 4 bases from V and 0 bases from J, with 17 bases in between. The germline V gene encodes CDR1 SGHTA and CDR2 FQGNSA. CDR3 sequence: CASSSRLLSTSTDTQYF. The CDR3 region has the DNA TGTGCCAGCAGCTCGCGGCTCCTCAGTACCAGCACAGATACGCAGTATTTT.

The chain employs TRBV11-2 and TRBJ2-1; 9 bases line up with TRBD1. Germline CDR1 is SGHAT and CDR2 is FQNNGV. The CDR3 is made up of 13 amino acids. Trimming cost V 8 bases and J 7 bases; bases outside gene matches: 6. CDR3: CASGLDRGNEQFF. For the CDR3, the DNA is TGTGCCAGCGGACTGGACAGGGGTAATGAGCAGTTCTTC.

The genes are TRBV4-3 and TRBJ2-7; 10 bases align to TRBD2. Unmatched junction bases numbered 23, after V lost 1 base and J lost 2 bases. The CDR3 loop spans 22 amino acids. Germline V gives CDR1 LGHNA, CDR2 YSLEER. The CDR3 DNA sequence: TGCGCCAGCAGCCAAGGTTCCGGGGGCCCCAGGAGACTAGCGGGTTCCCCCTACGAGCAGTACTTC. Translated: CASSQGSGGPRRLAGSPYEQYF.

The CDR3, as DNA: TGTGCCAGCGGGGAGTCCCTAGTAGCGAACACCGGGGAGCTGTTTTTT. The encoded protein is CASGESLVANTGELFF. The chain is built from TRBV27 and TRBJ2-2; D is possibly TRBD2 (5 bases). The V and J ends lost 8 bases and 0 bases respectively, with 16 bases between them. The CDR3 totals 16 residues. CDR1 and CDR2 (germline): MNHEY, SMNVEV (reference sequence).

This clone was found once. This chain connects TRBV6-6 to TRBJ2-3, with 9 bases aligning to TRBD2. V lost 5 bases, J lost 8 bases, and 11 bases stayed unmatched. CDR1 is MNHNY and CDR2 is SVGAGI in the germline V gene (reference sequence). The CDR3 runs to 15 residues. In DNA, the CDR3 is TGTGCCAGCAGTGAGCAGTTCCCGACTAGCGGTACGCAGTATTTT. Translating gives CASSEQFPTSGTQYF.

The chain couples TRBV7-6 to TRBJ2-7, with D possibly being TRBD1 (5 bases). V shed 1 base and J shed 5 bases, with 9 bases lying between them. The CDR3 has 13 residues. Germline CDR1 is SGHVS and CDR2 is FNYEAQ. CDR3 sequence (DNA): TGTGCCAGCAGCTTAGAGGTGGGGCACGAGCAGTACTTC. Encoded protein: CASSLEVGHEQYF.

The chain has TRBV27 and TRBJ1-6; possible D gene TRBD1, 6 bases. Germline CDR1 MNHEY, CDR2 SMNVEV (reference sequence). Trimming cost V 3 bases and J 7 bases, with 10 bases left between them. This CDR3 spans 14 amino acids. The CDR3 DNA is TGTGCCAGCAGTTTCCGGGGGCGGAATTCACCCCTCCACTTT. This codes for CASSFRGRNSPLHF.

V and J are TRBV19 and TRBJ1-1; 12 bases map to TRBD1. V trimming: 6 bases; J trimming: 4 bases; junction bases outside the gene matches: 9. CDR1 is LNHDA, CDR2 SQIVND, per germline (reference sequence). The CDR3 extends over 16 amino acids. In DNA, the CDR3 is TGTGCCAGTAGCCCCCGGGACAGGGGGCGGTTCACTGAAGCTTTCTTT. The encoded protein is CASSPRDRGRFTEAFF.

This chain connects TRBV7-9 to TRBJ1-1; D might be TRBD1 (5 bases). The CDR3 has 15 amino acids. CDR1 is SEHNR and CDR2 is FQNEAQ in the germline V gene (reference sequence). V gave up 1 base and J gave up 4 bases, with 13 bases separating them. CDR3 nucleotides: TGTGCCAGCAGCTTAGGAACGGGGGTTGGCACTGAAGCTTTCTTT. This gives the protein CASSLGTGVGTEAFF. The whole variable domain, remainder taken from reference TRBV7-9 and TRBJ1-1, is DTGVSQNPRHKITKRGQNVTFRCDPISEHNRLYWYRQTLGQGPEFLTYFQNEAQLEKSRLLSDRFSAERPKGSFSTLEIQRTEQGDSAMYLCASSLGTGVGTEAFFGQGTRLTVV.

V gene TRBV11-2 combines with J gene TRBJ2-2; D may be TRBD2 (5 bases). CDR1 and CDR2 from the germline V gene are SGHAT and FQNNGV. The V end lost 3 bases, the J end lost 5 bases, and 13 bases lay between the germline ends. This CDR3 contains 15 residues. CDR3 loop: CASSFNTGNTGELFF. CDR3 DNA sequence: TGTGCCAGCAGCTTTAATACGGGGAATACCGGGGAGCTGTTTTTT.

The chain carries TRBV5-1 and TRBJ2-1; D is unclear. V lost 6 bases and J 8 bases, leaving 12 bases between the germline ends. The germline gives CDR1 SGHRS, CDR2 YFSETQ. The CDR3 sequence is 12 residues long. The CDR3 reads CASNRAGDEQFF. CDR3 DNA sequence: TGCGCCAGCAACCGGGCTGGGGATGAGCAGTTCTTC.

For this clone: In the same sample, other DNA sequences code for this CDR3. V and J are TRBV10-3 and TRBJ2-7; 13 nucleotides match TRBD2. J was trimmed by 3 bases and V by 4 bases; bases with no gene match: 0. Germline lookup yields CDR1 ENHRY and CDR2 SYGVKD. The CDR3 runs 14 residues. The CDR3 loop reads CAISGTSGSYEQYF. CDR3 sequence (DNA): TGTGCCATCAGTGGGACTAGCGGGAGCTACGAGCAGTACTTC.

V is TRBV7-8 and J is TRBJ2-7; 10 nucleotides align to TRBD2. The CDR3 contains 16 residues. Per germline, CDR1 SGHVS and CDR2 FQNEAQ. Germline trimming cut 2 bases from V and 0 bases from J; bases unmatched to any gene: 4. CDR3 in DNA: TGTGCCAGCAGCTTAAGACTAGCGGGTCCCTCCTACGAGCAGTACTTC. Translation gives CASSLRLAGPSYEQYF. Looking up the rest from reference TRBV7-8 and TRBJ2-7 gives the full variable domain: GAGVSQSPRYKVAKRGQDVALRCDPISGHVSLFWYQQALGQGPEFLTYFQNEAQLDKSGLPSDRFFAERPEGSVSTLKIQRTQQEDSAVYLCASSLRLAGPSYEQYFGPGTRLTVT.

Concerning this clone: Other DNA sequences from this sample encode an identical CDR3 as well. CDR3 DNA: TGCGCCAGCAGCTTGGCAGGCGCCCGTAATCAGCCCCAGCATTTT. It encodes CASSLAGARNQPQHF. This chain joins TRBV5-1 and TRBJ1-5, with D unclear. Germline assignment: CDR1 SGHRS and CDR2 YFSETQ. This CDR3 is built from 15 residues. Trimming removed 0 bases from V and 4 bases from J, with 11 bases in between.

The chain combines TRBV6-1 with TRBJ1-2; D perhaps matches TRBD1 (5 bases). Germline V gene lookup returns CDR1 MNHNS and CDR2 SASEGT. Trimming took off 1 base at V and 2 bases at J, with 11 bases between the two ends. CDR3 length equals 15 residues. The CDR3 here is CASSEGLQGNYGYTF. CDR3 DNA: TGTGCCAGCAGTGAAGGTCTCCAGGGAAACTATGGCTACACCTTC.